A selection of T cell receptor beta chains follows, all from one sample in a study of T cells in Graves' hyperthyroidism and ophthalmopathy. TCRdb redid the calling of the multiplex PCR reads with MiXCR, one entry per CDR3 protein. Of approximately 300,000 distinct CDR3 sequences in the sample, around a fifth were seen once. Sequenced: blood. The receptors derive from a man aged 45-60 years with Graves' ophthalmopathy. Each CDR3 is given with its conserved first and last residue. The D gene is left open where the match is weak. Part of the rows lack a size; the others show once, few, many or a class for expanded clones.

d_call j_call v_call clone_size cdr3_nt cdr3_aa
- TRBJ1-1 TRBV18 - TGTGCCAGCTCACCTAGTGGGAACACTGAAGCTTTCTTT CASSPSGNTEAFF
- TRBJ2-1 TRBV2 - TGTGCCAGCAGTCCGAGGGCAGCGAACAATGAGCAGTTCTTC CASSPRAANNEQFF
TRBD1 TRBJ2-1 TRBV7-3 many TGTGCCAGCAGCGAGGGGACAGGTACAATGGAGCAGTTCTTC CASSEGTGTMEQFF
TRBD1 TRBJ2-7 TRBV5-1 - TGCGCCAGCAGCTTGGGGGGACAGGGCCCTACCTACGAGCAGTACTTC CASSLGGQGPTYEQYF
TRBD1 TRBJ1-1 TRBV20-1 few TGCAGTGCTAGCCCAGGTAGAGACAGGGTAGGTGAAGCTTTCTTT CSASPGRDRVGEAFF
TRBD2 TRBJ2-5 TRBV6-1 few TGTGCCAGCAGTCGGACTAGCGGGGGGTACCAAGAGACCCAGTACTTC CASSRTSGGYQETQYF
TRBD2 TRBJ2-7 TRBV7-3 - TGTGCTAGCAGCCTAACGGGACTAGCGAACCCCTACGAGCAGTACTTC CASSLTGLANPYEQYF
- TRBJ1-3 TRBV5-1 few TGCGCCAGCAGCTTGCAGGGGCTTAGCTCTGGAAACACCATATATTTT CASSLQGLSSGNTIYF
- TRBJ2-5 TRBV7-9 many TGTGCCAGCAGATCTAGCTTGGAGACCCAGTACTTC CASRSSLETQYF
TRBD2 TRBJ2-3 TRBV28 once TGTGCCAGCAGCCGTGGACTAGCGGGAGAACCCACAGATACGCAGTATTTT CASSRGLAGEPTDTQYF